Included here is one T cell receptor beta chain sequence, with context. Its antigen is as yet unknown. The sample is drawn from a study of cytomegalovirus exposure and HLA in healthy donors. At the level of the study: Findings of an earlier analysis included 90 million to 120 million unique TCR beta sequences from 180 million or so T cells.

Amplification used 60 Vbeta primers and 13 Jbeta primers. Generated by immunoSEQ multiplex PCR, the TCRdb table keeps only in-frame clones and is missing some. In total, the table holds about 160,000 clones. The CDR3 is made up of 14 amino acids. Per germline, CDR1 ENHRY and CDR2 SYGVKD. V lost 7 bases to trimming and J lost 0 bases, with 13 bases between them. Study results and caveats: The classifier was said to identify cytomegalovirus status with high specificity and sensitivity. At a 0.05 false discovery rate, a later analysis found approximately 15,000 TCR beta sequences to be associated with HLA alleles.

This sequence originates from a woman aged 60-75 years in good health and CMV-seronegative. This chain connects TRBV10-3 to TRBJ2-7, with D possibly matching TRBD2 (7 bases). The sequencing input was PBMCs. The CDR3 region is CAIMAGASSYEQYF. The CDR3 DNA reads as TGTGCCATCATGGCGGGGGCGAGCTCCTACGAGCAGTACTTC.